The 7 T cell receptor beta chains presented below share a single source sample, sequenced in a study of CD8 T cells in Susac syndrome. Random hexamers were used to reverse transcribe an amount of roughly 0.45 to 1 ug RNA. TCRdb redid the calling of the immunoSEQ multiplex PCR reads with MiXCR, one entry per CDR3 protein. The sample lists 180,000 or so distinct CDR3 sequences, about 94% seen once, with roughly 0.13% in the top ten. Sequencing used CD4+ T cells from PBMCs. The receptors come from a human donor in good health.

This chain links TRBV24-1 with TRBJ2-3; 7 bases match TRBD1. The V segment lost 3 bases and the J segment 5 bases; nucleotides outside the gene matches: 7. The germline V gene encodes CDR1 KGHDR and CDR2 SFDVKD. The CDR3 length is 15 residues. The CDR3 sequence: CATSDPGQVGDTQYF. The CDR3 DNA follows: TGTGCCACCAGTGATCCAGGACAGGTTGGAGATACGCAGTATTTT.

The chain joins TRBV7-2 to TRBJ2-7; 9 bases fit TRBD2. This CDR3 region has 15 residues. V shed 0 bases, J shed 2 bases, and the junction held 2 bases outside the gene matches. The germline V gene encodes CDR1 SGHTA and CDR2 FQGNSA. In DNA, the CDR3 is TGTGCCAGCAGCTTAGCCCCTAGCGGGGCCTACGAGCAGTACTTC. Residues: CASSLAPSGAYEQYF.

The genes are TRBV29-1 and TRBJ1-4; tentatively, D is TRBD1 (6 bases). Germline V CDR1 and CDR2: SQVTM, ANQGSEA. The V end was cut by 5 bases, the J end by 4 bases, with 11 bases between. This CDR3 is 13 amino acids long. CDR3 DNA: TGCAGCGTTTTGGGGGGCGTTAATGAAAAACTGTTTTTT. Its protein is CSVLGGVNEKLFF.

This sequence joins TRBV20-1 and TRBJ2-3, with a tentative D call TRBD1 (5 bases). Germline CDR1 and CDR2: DFQATT and SNEGSKA (reference sequence). Trimming took 6 bases from V and 0 from J, leaving 10 bases between them. This CDR3 is built from 13 residues. The chain's CDR3 is CSALQASTDTQYF. The CDR3 bases are TGCAGTGCGTTACAGGCAAGCACAGATACGCAGTATTTT.

This chain joins TRBV29-1 and TRBJ1-4; the D is unclear. Germline V gene lookup returns CDR1 SQVTM and CDR2 ANQGSEA. CDR3 length: 15 amino acids. Trimming left V 4 bases short and J 8 bases short, with 20 bases between. The CDR3 reads CSVGVGLTGSEKLFF. DNA of the CDR3: TGCAGCGTTGGCGTTGGATTAACGGGTTCGGAAAAACTGTTTTTT.

V gene TRBV20-1 combines with J gene TRBJ2-5, with D tentatively TRBD2 (7 bases). Per the germline V gene, CDR1 is DFQATT and CDR2 is SNEGSKA (reference sequence). This CDR3 has 12 amino acids. Trimming took off 8 bases at V and 5 bases at J, with 15 bases between the two ends. CDR3 in DNA: TGCAGTTCAAGCGGGACAAAGGAGACCCAGTACTTC. The encoded protein is CSSSGTKETQYF.

The chain combines TRBV30 with TRBJ2-7; TRBD1 is a possible D gene (6 bases). The V and J ends lost 3 bases and 0 bases respectively, with 12 bases between them. This CDR3 is built from 14 residues. Germline values: CDR1 GTSNPN, CDR2 SVGIG (reference sequence). DNA of the CDR3: TGTGCCTGGAGGATAACAGGGTCCTCCTACGAGCAGTACTTC. Residues: CAWRITGSSYEQYF. Full variable domain (remainder filled in from reference TRBV30 and TRBJ2-7): SQTIHQWPATLVQPVGSPLSLECTVEGTSNPNLYWYRQAAGRGLQLLFYSVGIGQISSEVPQNLSASRPQDRQFILSSKKLLLSDSGFYLCAWRITGSSYEQYFGPGTRLTVT.